The 18 T cell receptor beta chains below were found in one sample sequenced in a study of T cells in Graves' hyperthyroidism and ophthalmopathy. Researchers took RNA transcripts and amplified the TCR beta CDR3 regions from them. The HTBI primer set was used in a first-round RT-PCR of the TCR CDR3. TCRdb recomputed calls from the multiplex PCR reads with MiXCR, one row per CDR3 protein. The profile shows fewer than 500,000 distinct CDR3 sequences, around 15% of them singletons. Material: blood. These receptors all stem from a woman younger than 45 with Graves' ophthalmopathy.

This clonotype was recorded at least ten times. The chain combines TRBV13 with TRBJ2-1, with D hard to call. Trimming left V 5 bases short and J 4 bases short, with 3 bases between. Germline CDR1 reads PRHDT; CDR2 reads FYEKMQ (reference sequence). The CDR3 loop spans 11 amino acids. The CDR3 region is CASSIYNEQFF. The CDR3 DNA reads TGTGCCAGCAGCATTTACAATGAGCAGTTCTTC.

CDR3 sequence: CASSPGPPGEQYF. CDR3 nucleotide sequence: TGTGCCAGCAGCCCGGGACCGCCGGGCGAGCAGTACTTC. The chain combines TRBV7-6 with TRBJ2-7; the D gene could be TRBD1 or TRBD2 (5 bases each). The germline V gene encodes CDR1 SGHVS and CDR2 FNYEAQ. The CDR3 loop spans 13 amino acids. The V end was cut by 5 bases, the J end by 6 bases, with 14 bases between. Combining the CDR3 with reference TRBV7-6 and TRBJ2-7 gives the whole variable domain GAGVSQSPRYKVTKRGQDVALRCDPISGHVSLYWYRQALGQGPEFLTYFNYEAQQDKSGLPNDRFSAERPEGSISTLTIQRTEQRDSAMYRCASSPGPPGEQYFGPGTRLTVT.

This clonotype was seen only a few times. The chain recombines TRBV7-2 with TRBJ2-2; D may be TRBD2 (6 bases). V was clipped by 1 base and J by 16 bases, with 16 bases between them. The CDR3 runs to 13 residues. The germline gives CDR1 SGHTA, CDR2 FQGNSA. The CDR3 is CASSLGGGAGRFF. CDR3 DNA: TGTGCCAGCAGCTTAGGAGGTGGGGCCGGGAGGTTTTTT.

This clonotype was detected many times. This rearrangement joins TRBV12-3 or TRBV12-4 to TRBJ1-2; D ambiguous. The CDR3 loop spans 15 amino acids. With 5 bases removed from V and 4 bases from J, the gap between germline ends came to 17 bases. The DNA for the CDR3 is TGTGCCAGCAGTCCCGGGCGCCCGGTAGGCTATGGCTACACCTTC. It codes for CASSPGRPVGYGYTF.

The sample holds many counts of this clonotype. The rearrangement links TRBV20-1 to TRBJ1-5; D is unclear. Germline loops: CDR1 DFQATT, CDR2 SNEGSKA (reference sequence). The germline V and J ends were trimmed by 0 bases and 0 bases, with 9 bases remaining between them. The CDR3 covers 15 residues. CDR3 region: CSARDITDSNQPQHF. DNA for the CDR3: TGCAGTGCTAGAGATATAACAGATAGCAATCAGCCCCAGCATTTT.

This clonotype was recorded at least ten times. The chain carries TRBV11-2 and TRBJ2-2, with TRBD1 identical over 7 bases. The CDR3 spans 16 residues. Unmatched junction bases numbered 8, after V lost 3 bases and J lost 4 bases. Germline CDR1 reads SGHAT; CDR2 reads FQNNGV. The CDR3 loop reads CASSLGLTGSTGELFF. CDR3 DNA: TGTGCCAGCAGCTTGGGCCTGACAGGGAGCACCGGGGAGCTGTTTTTT.

This clonotype was counted ten times or more. The V gene is TRBV6-1, the J gene TRBJ2-7; D remains ambiguous. The CDR3 runs to 15 residues. Per the germline V gene, CDR1 is MNHNS and CDR2 is SASEGT. V lost 4 bases to trimming and J lost 2 bases, with 15 bases between them. CDR3 residues: CASSAPTRAAYEQYF. The DNA of the CDR3 is TGTGCCAGCAGTGCCCCGACAAGGGCAGCCTACGAGCAGTACTTC.

This clonotype was counted ten times or more. The CDR3 loop reads CATWGQGATDTQYF. The CDR3 region has the DNA TGTGCCACGTGGGGGCAGGGGGCGACAGATACGCAGTATTTT. V gene TRBV28 combines with J gene TRBJ2-3; 8 bases match TRBD1. V lost 10 bases, J lost 3 bases, and 9 bases stayed unmatched. CDR1 is MDHEN and CDR2 is SYDVKM in the germline V gene. The CDR3 runs 14 residues.

The chain uses TRBV7-9 and TRBJ1-5, with 8 bases that match TRBD1. CDR1 is SEHNR, CDR2 FQNEAQ, per germline (reference sequence). The CDR3 loop spans 12 amino acids. Trimming removed 8 bases from V and 6 bases from J; junction bases left unmatched: 3. The CDR3 region is CASGDRGQPQHF. CDR3 coding DNA: TGTGCCAGCGGCGACAGGGGTCAGCCCCAGCATTTT.

The chain employs TRBV2 and TRBJ2-2, with a weak D call TRBD2 (5 bases). V lost 4 bases, J lost 4 bases, and 10 bases lay in between. The CDR3 totals 14 residues. CDR1 is SNHLY, CDR2 FYNNEI, per germline. The CDR3 sequence is CASSGTGVTGELFF. CDR3 sequence (DNA): TGTGCCAGCAGTGGGACCGGGGTCACCGGGGAGCTGTTTTTT.

V and J are TRBV9 and TRBJ1-2, with 9 positions matching TRBD1. The CDR3 covers 16 residues. After removal of 3 bases from V and 3 bases from J, the junction contained 9 bases not matched to a gene. Germline lookup yields CDR1 SGDLS and CDR2 YYNGEE. The CDR3 sequence: CASSATNRGRDYGYTF. In DNA, the CDR3 is TGTGCCAGCAGCGCCACAAACAGGGGGCGGGACTATGGCTACACCTTC.

This rearrangement joins TRBV7-3 to TRBJ2-1; D may be TRBD1 (6 bases). Germline values: CDR1 SGHTA, CDR2 FQGTGA. V was shortened by 5 bases and J by 8 bases, with 16 bases between the two germline ends. CDR3 length: 14 residues. In DNA form, the CDR3 reads TGTGCCAGCAGCCTCGGGCACAGGGAGCATGAGCAGTTCTTC. It translates to CASSLGHREHEQFF.

This clonotype was counted ten times or more. The chain carries TRBV30 and TRBJ2-7; D unclear. V was clipped by 0 bases and J by 2 bases, with 14 bases between them. The germline V gene encodes CDR1 GTSNPN and CDR2 SVGIG (reference sequence). The CDR3 sequence is 15 residues long. The DNA for the CDR3 is TGTGCCTGGAGTGTAACGGGTAGGGTCCCCTACGAGCAGTACTTC. Protein product: CAWSVTGRVPYEQYF.

Written as DNA, the CDR3 is TGTGCCAGTAGACTCTGGGACGGTTCACTACAAAACACTGAAGCTTTCTTT. Protein product: CASRLWDGSLQNTEAFF. The V call is TRBV19, the J call TRBJ1-1; a weak D match, TRBD1 (5 bases). V was shortened by 6 bases and J by 2 bases, with 22 bases between the two germline ends. Per germline, CDR1 LNHDA and CDR2 SQIVND (reference sequence). The CDR3 runs to 17 residues.

This clonotype was observed many times. V is TRBV5-1 and J is TRBJ1-5; D remains unclear. The germline V gene has CDR1 SGHRS and CDR2 YFSETQ. This CDR3 comprises 14 residues. V dropped 0 bases and J dropped 0 bases, with 4 bases sitting between them. The DNA for the CDR3 is TGCGCCAGCAGCTTGGGCGTTAGCAATCAGCCCCAGCATTTT. Residues: CASSLGVSNQPQHF.

This clonotype is categorized as medium-sized. J is TRBJ2-3 and V is TRBV6-1, with 10 bases that match TRBD1. Germline V CDR1 and CDR2: MNHNS, SASEGT. There are 17 residues in the CDR3. The V and J ends lost 4 bases and 1 base, in that order; junction bases with no gene match: 8. CDR3 amino acids: CASSAEIGTGGTDTQYF. For the CDR3, the DNA is TGTGCCAGCAGTGCCGAAATCGGGACAGGGGGCACAGATACGCAGTATTTT.

At least ten counts were recorded for this clonotype. V gene TRBV20-1 combines with J gene TRBJ2-2; D ambiguous. V shed 5 bases and J shed 1 base, with 5 bases lying between them. CDR3 length: 12 residues. CDR1 and CDR2 (germline): DFQATT, SNEGSKA (reference sequence). Here the CDR3 reads CSASKNTGELFF. The CDR3 region has the DNA TGCAGTGCTTCCAAGAACACCGGGGAGCTGTTTTTT.

J is TRBJ1-6 and V is TRBV6-1; D may be TRBD1 (6 bases). Trimming took off 6 bases at V and 5 bases at J, with 17 bases between the two ends. CDR3 length: 16 amino acids. Germline assignment: CDR1 MNHNS and CDR2 SASEGT. The CDR3: CASRGAGPPNNSPLHF. The CDR3 nucleotides read TGTGCCAGCAGGGGGGCAGGGCCCCCGAATAATTCACCCCTCCACTTT.